This T cell receptor beta chain derives from a study of T cells expressing NK-cell markers. Looking at the study overall: Among the eight sequenced donors, seven tested HCMV-seropositive and one tested seronegative.

TCR beta cDNA was made by 5'RACE template switching with UMIs. TCRdb re-called the 5' RACE reads; every CDR3 protein appears as one record, without DNA. The specimen's table records about 160,000 distinct CDR3 sequences. Material: blood T cells: a sorted CD56 or NKG2C T cell subset, CD4+ or CD8+ T cells, or bulk PBMC T cells (not recorded which). The sequence derives from a woman aged 18 to 75 in good health.

The CDR3 is CSARRRAGRQPQHF. The rearrangement uses TRBV20-1 and TRBJ1-5; TCRdb reports TRBD1, a call that lacks DNA to check it against. This CDR3 has 14 residues. In germline, CDR1 is DFQATT, CDR2 SNEGSKA (reference sequence).